This passage covers 13 T cell receptor beta chains from one sample sequenced in a study of a mutant IDH1 vaccine in newly diagnosed glioma (dated by TCRdb to the early 2020s). Libraries were made using the immunoSEQ multiplex PCR assay. As stored in TCRdb, this immuneACCESS dataset retains in-frame rearrangements with V and J assigned. A fraction of the clones does not appear; measured against another copy, unresolved V genes explain less than half of the discrepancy, and the remainder lacks a known reason. Here the sample has tens of thousands of clones; roughly 85% occur a single time. The ten top clones hold 7% to 9% of the sample. Taken with the paper, the label for time point translates to: baseline, week 1 (first vaccination visit). In the paper's terms, the treatment or condition label means: pre-vaccination baseline after standard-of-care therapy. The sequenced sample was PBMCs, obtained from a glioma patient treated with radiotherapy, temozolomide or both. Every receptor here comes from a woman between 45 and 65 years old with glioma.

The table lists this clone with a count of one. The chain combines TRBV9 with TRBJ2-2; the D is unclear. The ends were cut back, 1 base at V and 7 bases at J, with 8 bases in the middle. The CDR3 is 13 residues long. CDR1 is SGDLS, CDR2 YYNGEE, per germline. In DNA form, the CDR3 reads TGTGCCAGCAGCGTAAGCCCCGACGGGGAGCTGTTTTTT. Its translation: CASSVSPDGELFF.

The chain uses TRBV29-1 and TRBJ2-3; TRBD2 matches at 10 bases. Germline CDR1 and CDR2: SQVTM and ANQGSEA. The V gene end was trimmed by 6 bases and the J gene end by 6 bases; junction bases not matched to a gene: 9. CDR3 size: 14 residues. The CDR3 loop reads CSVVIAGGVDTQYF. CDR3 DNA: TGCAGCGTCGTAATAGCGGGGGGCGTCGATACGCAGTATTTT.

The chain has TRBV4-1 and TRBJ1-5; D gene ambiguous. Trimming shortened V by 0 bases and J by 11 bases, and 17 bases separated the two germline ends. Germline V CDR1 and CDR2: MGHRA, YSYEKL. The CDR3 length is 15 residues. CDR3 bases: TGCGCCAGCAGCCAAGATAGTCCCCCCGGTCCTTCCCAGCATTTT. Protein sequence: CASSQDSPPGPSQHF.

V is TRBV5-1 and J is TRBJ2-7; D gene unclear. The germline V and J ends were trimmed by 2 bases and 1 base, with 10 bases remaining between them. The CDR3 runs 14 residues. The germline V gene encodes CDR1 SGHRS and CDR2 YFSETQ. CDR3 in amino acids: CASSLLTNSYEQYF. As DNA, the CDR3 is TGCGCCAGCAGCTTACTGACAAATTCCTACGAGCAGTACTTC.

This clone was picked up a small number of times. This sample also contains other DNA sequences that code for the same CDR3. V and J are TRBV9 and TRBJ1-1, with D hard to call. This CDR3 is 13 amino acids long. Germline-derived CDR1 and CDR2 are SGDLS and YYNGEE. V lost 0 bases and J lost 3, with 6 bases in between. The CDR3: CASSVGRDTEAFF. The CDR3 nucleotides are TGTGCCAGCAGCGTAGGAAGGGACACTGAAGCTTTCTTT.

The chain uses TRBV9 and TRBJ1-4; 9 positions match TRBD1. Looked up from germline, CDR1 is SGDLS and CDR2 is YYNGEE. The J segment lost 8 bases and the V segment lost 1 base, leaving 15 bases of the junction unmatched. CDR3 length equals 18 residues. CDR3 sequence reads: CASSVKPHAGQGEEKLFF. CDR3 nucleotides: TGTGCCAGCAGCGTAAAACCTCACGCGGGACAGGGTGAAGAAAAACTGTTTTTT.

The chain combines TRBV18 with TRBJ2-5, with a possible D match to TRBD2 (5 bases). There are 14 residues in the CDR3. Trimming removed 3 bases from V and 5 bases from J, with 13 bases in between. Germline V gene lookup returns CDR1 KGHSH and CDR2 LQKENI. CDR3: CASSPHPSRETQYF. In DNA form, the CDR3 reads TGTGCCAGCTCACCCCATCCTAGCAGGGAGACCCAGTACTTC.

V gene TRBV27 combines with J gene TRBJ2-3; 10 nucleotides agree with TRBD1. The ends lost 3 bases at V and 3 bases at J; junction bases unmatched: 6. Germline CDR1 MNHEY, CDR2 SMNVEV (reference sequence). The CDR3 is 16 amino acids. Here the CDR3 reads CASSFLGQGVTDTQYF. CDR3 bases: TGTGCCAGCAGTTTCCTAGGACAGGGGGTTACAGATACGCAGTATTTT.

This chain links TRBV29-1 with TRBJ2-5, with a tentative D call TRBD1 (7 bases). The CDR3 covers 12 residues. In germline, CDR1 is SQVTM, CDR2 ANQGSEA. V dropped 4 bases and J dropped 3 bases, with 9 bases sitting between them. The DNA of the CDR3 is TGCAGCGTTGCAGGGGGGAAAGAGACCCAGTACTTC. Amino acid sequence: CSVAGGKETQYF.

The chain joins TRBV7-9 to TRBJ2-5, with D possibly being TRBD1 or TRBD2 (5 bases each). With 4 bases removed from V and 0 bases from J, the gap between germline ends came to 9 bases. CDR3 length: 14 amino acids. CDR1 and CDR2 (germline): SEHNR, FQNEAQ (reference sequence). This chain's CDR3 is CASSSGRNQETQYF. For the CDR3, the DNA is TGTGCCAGCAGCTCGGGACGGAACCAAGAGACCCAGTACTTC.

There are a few counts of this clone. This rearrangement joins TRBV2 to TRBJ1-5; no firm D call. V lost 7 bases and J lost 1, with 8 bases in between. The length of the CDR3 is 13 residues. Germline V gives CDR1 SNHLY, CDR2 FYNNEI. The CDR3 DNA reads as TGTGCCAGCACGGGGTCCAGCAATCAGCCCCAGCATTTT. The encoded protein is CASTGSSNQPQHF.

In its sample, this clone was seen a few times. The same CDR3 also results from other DNA sequences found in this sample. The rearrangement joins TRBV15 to TRBJ1-1; tentatively, D is TRBD1 (5 bases). V lost 0 bases and J 0 bases, leaving 8 bases between the germline ends. Germline V lookup: CDR1 LNHNV, CDR2 YYDKDF (reference sequence). This CDR3 has 15 residues. Written as DNA, the CDR3 is TGTGCCACCAGCAGAGAAAAGGGGATGAACACTGAAGCTTTCTTT. Protein sequence: CATSREKGMNTEAFF.

CDR3 coding DNA: TGTGCCAGCAGTGAACGGGGGCTATATAATGAAAAACTGTTTTTT. Translating it yields CASSERGLYNEKLFF. The chain has TRBV2 and TRBJ1-4, with D perhaps TRBD1 (6 bases). The V end was cut by 2 bases, the J end by 4 bases, with 11 bases between. The CDR3 extends over 15 amino acids. The V gene's germline CDR1 is SNHLY and CDR2 FYNNEI.